This T cell receptor (beta chain) was observed in a study of early T cells in non-severe SARS-CoV-2 infection. In the library, individual cDNA molecules carried attached unique molecular identifiers. TCRdb recomputed calls from the 5' RACE reads with MiXCR, one row per CDR3 protein. The sample lists some 27,000 distinct CDR3 sequences, roughly 4.9% occurring once. The ends lost 0 bases at V and 8 bases at J; junction bases unmatched: 9. This CDR3 is built from 17 residues. Germline V CDR1 and CDR2: LGHNA, YNFKEQ. The sample consisted of whole blood. This TCR came from an adult who was a healthcare worker with PCR-confirmed SARS-CoV-2 infection or an uninfected control (not recorded which). The V call is TRBV4-2, the J call TRBJ1-3; 11 nucleotides align to TRBD1. CDR3 DNA: TGTGCCAGCAGCCAAGAAAACCCCGGACAGGGGGCGGACACCATATATTTT. This sequence encodes CASSQENPGQGADTIYF.